This T cell receptor beta chain is drawn from a study of shared clonotypes between healthy human individuals. Each sorted subset replicate got 200 ng genomic DNA, roughly 33,000 genomes. The repertoire was sequenced with immunoSEQ multiplex PCR; TCRdb's copy has only in-frame clones and lacks some. The data contain roughly 2 million clones, 95% of them singletons. The CDR3 covers 16 residues. Germline CDR1 reads SEHNR; CDR2 reads FQNEAQ (reference sequence). Concerning this clone: One junction end disagrees with the germline gene, perhaps due to a read error.

The TCR was taken from a man aged 18 to 30 in good health. The V gene is TRBV7-9, the J gene TRBJ2-5; 8 nucleotides agree with TRBD2. Material for sequencing was naive CD4+ T cells sorted from blood. As for subset: CD45RA+ positively selected. For the CDR3, the DNA is TGTGCCAGCAGCCTAGCAGGGCGGGAGGAACAAGAGACCCAGTACTTC. Translation gives CASSLAGREEQETQYF. The entire variable domain, with the rest obtained from reference TRBV7-9 and TRBJ2-5, is as follows: DTGVSQNPRHKITKRGQNVTFRCDPISEHNRLYWYRQTLGQGPEFLTYFQNEAQLEKSRLLSDRFSAERPKGSFSTLEIQRTEQGDSAMYLCASSLAGREEQETQYFGPGTRLLVL.